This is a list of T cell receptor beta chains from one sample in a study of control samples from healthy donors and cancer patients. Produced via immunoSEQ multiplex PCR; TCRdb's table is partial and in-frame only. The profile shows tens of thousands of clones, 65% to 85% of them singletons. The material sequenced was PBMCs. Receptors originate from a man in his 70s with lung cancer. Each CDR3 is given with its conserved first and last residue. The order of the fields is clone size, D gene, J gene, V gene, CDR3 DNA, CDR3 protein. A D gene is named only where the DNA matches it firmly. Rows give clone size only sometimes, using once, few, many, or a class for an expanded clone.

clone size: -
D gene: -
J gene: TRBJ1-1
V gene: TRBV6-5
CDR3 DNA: TGTGCCAGCAGTTACAGACACGGCACTGAAGCTTTCTTT
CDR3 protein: CASSYRHGTEAFF

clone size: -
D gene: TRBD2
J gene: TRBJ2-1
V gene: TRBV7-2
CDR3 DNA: TGTGCCAGCAGATGGGGACTAGCGGGGGGGCCCGATGAGCAGTTCTTC
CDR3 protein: CASRWGLAGGPDEQFF

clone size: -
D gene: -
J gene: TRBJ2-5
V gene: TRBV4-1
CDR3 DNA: TGCGCCAGCAGCCAAGAGGGCGGGGCGAGGGAGACCCAGTACTTC
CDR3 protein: CASSQEGGARETQYF

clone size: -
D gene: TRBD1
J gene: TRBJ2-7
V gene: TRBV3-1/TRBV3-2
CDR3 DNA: TGTGCCAGCAGCCCACAGGGGGCAGAGCAGTACTTC
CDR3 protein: CASSPQGAEQYF

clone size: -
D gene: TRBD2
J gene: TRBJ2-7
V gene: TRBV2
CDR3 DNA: TGTGCCAGCAAGCGGGAGGGGGCTAACTACGAGCAGTACTTC
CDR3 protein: CASKREGANYEQYF

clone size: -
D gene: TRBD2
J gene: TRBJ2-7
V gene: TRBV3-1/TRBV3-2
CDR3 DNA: TGTGCCAGCAGCAAGGCCCCAGCGGGGAACTCCTACGAGCAGTACTTC
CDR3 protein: CASSKAPAGNSYEQYF

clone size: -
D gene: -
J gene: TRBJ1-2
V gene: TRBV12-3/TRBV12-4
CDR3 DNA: TGTGCCAGCAGTTTTGGCCGTGGTTTGGGCTACACCTTC
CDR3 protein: CASSFGRGLGYTF

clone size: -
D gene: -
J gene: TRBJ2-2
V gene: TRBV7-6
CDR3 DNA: TGTGCCAGCAGCTTAGTTCCACTGCCCGCGAACACCGGGGAGCTGTTTTTT
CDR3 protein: CASSLVPLPANTGELFF

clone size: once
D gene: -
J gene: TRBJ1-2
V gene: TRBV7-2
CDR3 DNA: TGTGCCAGCAGCTCAGGCTACACCTTC
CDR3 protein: CASSSGYTF

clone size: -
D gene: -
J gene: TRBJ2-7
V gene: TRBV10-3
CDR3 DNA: TGTGCCATCAGTGAGTCGACAGTCCACGAGCAGTACTTC
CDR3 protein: CAISESTVHEQYF

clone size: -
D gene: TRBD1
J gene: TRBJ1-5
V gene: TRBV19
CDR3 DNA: TGTGCCAGTAAAGTGACAGGGTCGAATCAGCCCCAGCATTTT
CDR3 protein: CASKVTGSNQPQHF

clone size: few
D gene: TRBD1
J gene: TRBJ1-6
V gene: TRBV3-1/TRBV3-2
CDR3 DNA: TGTGCCAGCAGCACCGAGACAGGGAACTATAATTCACCCCTCCACTTT
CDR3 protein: CASSTETGNYNSPLHF

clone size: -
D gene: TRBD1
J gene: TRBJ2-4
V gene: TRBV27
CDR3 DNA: TGTGCCAGCAGTCAAGGGACAGGGGTAGCCAAAAACATTCAGTACTTC
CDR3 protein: CASSQGTGVAKNIQYF

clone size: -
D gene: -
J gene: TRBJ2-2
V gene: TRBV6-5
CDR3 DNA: TGTGCCAGCAGACCGACGGAAAACACCGGGGAGCTGTTTTTT
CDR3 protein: CASRPTENTGELFF

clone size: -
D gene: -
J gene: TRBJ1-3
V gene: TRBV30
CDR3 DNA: TGTGCCTGGGCACCCCTTGGAAACACCATATATTTT
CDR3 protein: CAWAPLGNTIYF

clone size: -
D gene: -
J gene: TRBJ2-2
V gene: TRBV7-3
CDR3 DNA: TGTGCCAGCAGGGACAGTTTAGGCACCGGGGAGCTGTTTTTT
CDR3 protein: CASRDSLGTGELFF

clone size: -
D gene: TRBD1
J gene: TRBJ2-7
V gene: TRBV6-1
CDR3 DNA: TGTGCCAGCAGTGAAGAAAAGGTGACAGGGGTGTACGAGCAGTACTTC
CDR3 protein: CASSEEKVTGVYEQYF

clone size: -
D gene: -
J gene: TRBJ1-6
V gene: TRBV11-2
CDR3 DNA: TGTGCCAGCGGCCCAGGGTTAGTCTCTGATTCACCCCTCCACTTT
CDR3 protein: CASGPGLVSDSPLHF

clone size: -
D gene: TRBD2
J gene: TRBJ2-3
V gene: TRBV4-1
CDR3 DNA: TGCGCCAGCAGCCAAGGGGGACTAGCGGTAAGCACAGATACGCAGTATTTT
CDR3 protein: CASSQGGLAVSTDTQYF

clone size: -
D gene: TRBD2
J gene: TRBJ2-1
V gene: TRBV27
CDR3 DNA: TGTGCCAGCAGTGAAAAGGGCTTGGGGCGGGGGAGATACAATGAGCAGTTCTTC
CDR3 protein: CASSEKGLGRGRYNEQFF

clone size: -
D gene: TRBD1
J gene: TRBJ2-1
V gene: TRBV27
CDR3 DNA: TGTGCCAGCAGTCCTGCCGGGACAGGGGCCTACAATGAGCAGTTCTTC
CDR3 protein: CASSPAGTGAYNEQFF

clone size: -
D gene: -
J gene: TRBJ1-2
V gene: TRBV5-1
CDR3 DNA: TGCGCCAGCAGCGCAGGGGAAGCTTACTATGGCTACACCTTC
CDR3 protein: CASSAGEAYYGYTF

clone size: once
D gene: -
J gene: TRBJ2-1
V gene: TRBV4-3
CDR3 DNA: TGCGCCAGCAGCCAAGAACCCACAAGTAGGCAGTTCTTC
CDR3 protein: CASSQEPTSRQFF

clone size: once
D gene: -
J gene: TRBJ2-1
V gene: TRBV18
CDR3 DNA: TGTGCCAGCTCACCCAGTATGCGGCATGAGCAGTTCTTC
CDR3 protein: CASSPSMRHEQFF

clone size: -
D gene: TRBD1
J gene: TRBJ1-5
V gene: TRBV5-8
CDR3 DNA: TGTGCCAGCACCTTACAGGGGGCTAGGGCCCAGCATTTT
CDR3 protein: CASTLQGARAQHF

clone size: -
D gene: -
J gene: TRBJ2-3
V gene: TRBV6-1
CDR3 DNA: TGTGCCAGCAGTGAAAATTTTTCGAGAGATACGCAGTATTTT
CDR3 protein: CASSENFSRDTQYF

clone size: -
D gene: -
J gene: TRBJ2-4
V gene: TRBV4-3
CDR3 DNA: TGCGCCAGCAGCCAAACAACAGATCCGGCTCCCTTAGCCAAAAACATTCAGTACTTC
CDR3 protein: CASSQTTDPAPLAKNIQYF

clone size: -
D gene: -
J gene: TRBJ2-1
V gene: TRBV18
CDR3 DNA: TGTGCCAGCTCACCCGGGGGGCGGTCATACAATGAGCAGTTCTTC
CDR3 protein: CASSPGGRSYNEQFF

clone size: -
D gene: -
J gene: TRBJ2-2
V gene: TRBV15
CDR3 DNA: TGTGCCACCAGCAGAGTGGCGGGGAACTTACTTTCCGCGAACACCGGGGAGCTGTTTTTT
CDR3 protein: CATSRVAGNLLSANTGELFF

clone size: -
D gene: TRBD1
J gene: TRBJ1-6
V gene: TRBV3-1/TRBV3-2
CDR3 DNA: TGTGCCAGCAGCCAAGGGTCGACAGGGGTCGGTTCACCCCTCCACTTT
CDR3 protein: CASSQGSTGVGSPLHF

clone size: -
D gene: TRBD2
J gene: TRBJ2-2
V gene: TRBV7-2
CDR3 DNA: TGTGCCAGCAGCTTTCCTGGACTAGCGGGGTTCACCGGGGAGCTGTTTTTT
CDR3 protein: CASSFPGLAGFTGELFF

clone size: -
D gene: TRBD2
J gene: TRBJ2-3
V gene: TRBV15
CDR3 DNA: TGTGCCACCCGCCCCCGCGGGGGGGCCGGATTCACAGATACGCAGTATTTT
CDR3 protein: CATRPRGGAGFTDTQYF

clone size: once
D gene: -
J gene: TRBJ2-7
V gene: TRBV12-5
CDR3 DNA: TGTGCTAGTGGTTTGGTGGCAGATAGGGGGGGGTTCTTGCAGTACTTC
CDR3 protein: CASGLVADRGGFLQYF

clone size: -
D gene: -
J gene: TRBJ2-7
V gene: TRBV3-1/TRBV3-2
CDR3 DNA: TGTGCCAGCAGGATGACAGGGAGGACCTACGAGCAGTACTTC
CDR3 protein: CASRMTGRTYEQYF

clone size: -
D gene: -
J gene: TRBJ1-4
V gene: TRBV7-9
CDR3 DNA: TGTGCCAGCAGCTTAAGGGTCGCAACTAATGAAAAACTGTTTTTT
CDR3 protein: CASSLRVATNEKLFF

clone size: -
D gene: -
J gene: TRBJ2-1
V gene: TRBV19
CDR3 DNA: TGTGCCAGTAGTATTGTCTACAATGAGCAGTTCTTC
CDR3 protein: CASSIVYNEQFF

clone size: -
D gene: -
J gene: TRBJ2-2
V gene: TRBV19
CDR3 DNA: TGTGCCAGTAGTAAGGTCCACGCGAGAGGGGAGCTGTTTTTT
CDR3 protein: CASSKVHARGELFF

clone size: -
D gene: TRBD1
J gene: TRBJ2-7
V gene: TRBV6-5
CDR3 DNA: TGTGCCAGCAGGCGGACCGGGACAGGGCGGGGCGAGCAGTACTTC
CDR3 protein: CASRRTGTGRGEQYF

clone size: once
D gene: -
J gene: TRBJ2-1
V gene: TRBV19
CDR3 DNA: TGTGCCAGTAGTATCCGAGGTATCCCCAGCTCCTACAATGAGCAGTTCTTC
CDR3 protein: CASSIRGIPSSYNEQFF

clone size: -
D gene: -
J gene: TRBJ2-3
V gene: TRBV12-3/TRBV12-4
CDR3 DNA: TGTGCCAGCCAGGGTAGCACAGATACGCAGTATTTT
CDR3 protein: CASQGSTDTQYF

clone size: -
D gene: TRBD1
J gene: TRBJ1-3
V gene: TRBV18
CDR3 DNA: TGTGCCAGCTCACACCGGGACAGGGGGCTTTCAAGGTCCGGAAACACCATATATTTT
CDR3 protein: CASSHRDRGLSRSGNTIYF

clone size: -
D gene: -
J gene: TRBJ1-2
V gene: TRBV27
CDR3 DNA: TGTGCCAGCAGTTTATTGGGGGATGGTGGTGGCTACACCTTC
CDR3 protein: CASSLLGDGGGYTF

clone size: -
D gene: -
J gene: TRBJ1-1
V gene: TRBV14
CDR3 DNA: TGTGCCAGCAGCCCATGGACAAAGAACACTGAAGCTTTCTTT
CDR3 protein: CASSPWTKNTEAFF

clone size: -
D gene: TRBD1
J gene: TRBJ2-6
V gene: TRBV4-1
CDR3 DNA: TGCGCCAGCAGCCCTTTTCAGGGGGCTGGGGCCAACGTCCTGACTTTC
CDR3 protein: CASSPFQGAGANVLTF

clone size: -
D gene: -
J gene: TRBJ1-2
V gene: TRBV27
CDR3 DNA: TGTGCCAGCAGTCCCCGGGACTACCGGGGCGGCTACACCTTC
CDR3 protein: CASSPRDYRGGYTF

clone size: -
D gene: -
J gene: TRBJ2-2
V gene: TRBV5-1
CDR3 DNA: TGCGCCAGCAGCTTCCAGGGGTTTGGCGGGGAGCTGTTTTTT
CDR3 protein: CASSFQGFGGELFF

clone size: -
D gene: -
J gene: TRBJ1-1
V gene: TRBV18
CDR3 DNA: TGTGCCAGCTCACCAATCATCTACACTGAAGCTTTCTTT
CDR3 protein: CASSPIIYTEAFF

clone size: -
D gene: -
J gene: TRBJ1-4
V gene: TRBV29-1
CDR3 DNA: TGCAGCGGGGAAGAGGACAGAGAAAATGAAAAACTGTTTTTT
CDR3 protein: CSGEEDRENEKLFF

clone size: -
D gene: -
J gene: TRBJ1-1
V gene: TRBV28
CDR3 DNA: TGTGCCAGCAGTTTAATCCGGGAAGAAGCTTTCTTT
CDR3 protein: CASSLIREEAFF

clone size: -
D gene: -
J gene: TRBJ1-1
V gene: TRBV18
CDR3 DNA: TGTGCCAGCTCACCGCAGAGGGGGAACACTGAAGCTTTCTTT
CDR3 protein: CASSPQRGNTEAFF

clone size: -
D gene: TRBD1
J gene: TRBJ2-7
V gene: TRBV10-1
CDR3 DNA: TGCGCCAGCAATACCACCGGGACAGGGGGCTACGAGCAGTACTTC
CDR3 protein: CASNTTGTGGYEQYF

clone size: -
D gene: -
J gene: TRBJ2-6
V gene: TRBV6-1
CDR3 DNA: TGTGCCAGCAGTGAAGCCCAGGGGGGGCTCTCTGGGGCCAACGTCCTGACTTTC
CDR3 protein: CASSEAQGGLSGANVLTF

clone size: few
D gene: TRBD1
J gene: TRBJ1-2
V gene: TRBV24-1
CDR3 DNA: TGTGCCACCAGTGCCCGACAGGGGAGTTATGGCTACACCTTC
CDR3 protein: CATSARQGSYGYTF

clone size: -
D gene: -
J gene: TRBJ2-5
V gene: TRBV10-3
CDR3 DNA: TGTGCCATCAGTGAGTCGGAGGGGAGAGAGACCCAGTACTTC
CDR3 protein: CAISESEGRETQYF

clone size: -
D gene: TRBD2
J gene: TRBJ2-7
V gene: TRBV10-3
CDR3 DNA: TGTGCCATCGAAGCTAGCGGGGGGCCGAAAGAGGACTTC
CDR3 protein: CAIEASGGPKEDF

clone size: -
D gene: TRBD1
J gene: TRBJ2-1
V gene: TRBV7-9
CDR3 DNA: TGTGCCAGCAGCTTTGGACAGGGGGCGCCGGACAATGAGCAGTTCTTC
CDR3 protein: CASSFGQGAPDNEQFF

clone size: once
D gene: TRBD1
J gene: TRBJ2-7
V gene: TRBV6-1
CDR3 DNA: TGTGCCAGCAGAAGCCCCGGACAGGGGGGTTACGAGCAGTACTTC
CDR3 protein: CASRSPGQGGYEQYF

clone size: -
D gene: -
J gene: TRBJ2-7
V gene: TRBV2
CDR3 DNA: TGTGCCAGCAGTGAACGGGGGAAGGAGCAGTACTTC
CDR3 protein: CASSERGKEQYF

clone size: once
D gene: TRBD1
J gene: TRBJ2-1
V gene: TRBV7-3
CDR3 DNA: TGTGCCAGCAGCTTAGACAGGGGTGCCTACAATGAGCAGTTCTTC
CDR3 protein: CASSLDRGAYNEQFF